This TCR beta chain was captured by sequencing in a study of blood T cell repertoires in COVID-19. Produced via immunoSEQ multiplex PCR; TCRdb's table is partial and in-frame only. Of about 270,000 clones in the sample, less than 90% are singletons; the top ten hold roughly 12%. This clone was observed a handful of times. CDR3 length equals 14 residues. V lost 2 bases, J lost 4 bases, and 12 bases lay in between. Germline lookup yields CDR1 SGHVS and CDR2 FNYEAQ. The source of this sequence is a woman under 40 with COVID-19, enrolled during active disease. The gene calls are TRBV7-6 and TRBJ2-7, with a weak D call TRBD1 (6 bases). Sample: peripheral blood. The CDR3 reads CASSLILGGYEQYF. CDR3 nucleotide sequence: TGTGCCAGCAGCTTAATTTTAGGGGGTTACGAGCAGTACTTC.